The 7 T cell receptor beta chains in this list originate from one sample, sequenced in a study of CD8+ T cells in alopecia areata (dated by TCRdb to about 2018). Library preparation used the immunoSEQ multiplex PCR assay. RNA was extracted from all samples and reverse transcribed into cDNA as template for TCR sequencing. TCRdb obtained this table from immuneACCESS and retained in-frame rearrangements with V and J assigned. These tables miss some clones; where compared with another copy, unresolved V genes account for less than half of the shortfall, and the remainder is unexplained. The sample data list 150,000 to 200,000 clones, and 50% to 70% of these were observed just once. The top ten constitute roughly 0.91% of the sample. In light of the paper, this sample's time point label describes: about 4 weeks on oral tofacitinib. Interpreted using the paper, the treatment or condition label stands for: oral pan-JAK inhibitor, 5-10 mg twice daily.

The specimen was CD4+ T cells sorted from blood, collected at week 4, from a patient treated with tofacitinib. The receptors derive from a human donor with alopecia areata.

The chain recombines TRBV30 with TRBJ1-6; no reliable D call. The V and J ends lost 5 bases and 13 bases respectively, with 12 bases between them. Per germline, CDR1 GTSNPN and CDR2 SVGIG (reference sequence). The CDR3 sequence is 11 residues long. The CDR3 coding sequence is TGTGCCTGGGCCGGCAGGTGGCCCCTCCACTTT. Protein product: CAWAGRWPLHF. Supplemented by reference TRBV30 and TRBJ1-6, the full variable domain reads SQTIHQWPATLVQPVGSPLSLECTVEGTSNPNLYWYRQAAGRGLQLLFYSVGIGQISSEVPQNLSASRPQDRQFILSSKKLLLSDSGFYLCAWAGRWPLHFGNGTRLTVT.

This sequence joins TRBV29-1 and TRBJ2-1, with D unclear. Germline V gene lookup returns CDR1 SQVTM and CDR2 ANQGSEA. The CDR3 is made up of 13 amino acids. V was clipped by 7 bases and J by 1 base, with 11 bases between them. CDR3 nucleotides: TGCAGCGCCGCCGGCCTGTCCTACAATGAGCAGTTCTTC. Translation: CSAAGLSYNEQFF.

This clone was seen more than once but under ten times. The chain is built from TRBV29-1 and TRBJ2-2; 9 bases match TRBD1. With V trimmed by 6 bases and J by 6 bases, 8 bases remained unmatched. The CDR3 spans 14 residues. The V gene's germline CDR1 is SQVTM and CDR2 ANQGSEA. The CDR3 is CSVGTGIVAGELFF. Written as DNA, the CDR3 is TGCAGCGTAGGGACAGGGATCGTAGCCGGGGAGCTGTTTTTT.

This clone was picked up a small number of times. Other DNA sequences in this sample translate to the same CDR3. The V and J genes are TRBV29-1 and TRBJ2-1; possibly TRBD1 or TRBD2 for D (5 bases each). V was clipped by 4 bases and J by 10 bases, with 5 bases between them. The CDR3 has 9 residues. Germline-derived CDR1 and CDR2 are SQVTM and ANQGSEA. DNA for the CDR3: TGCAGCGTTGGGGGGGAGCAGTTCTTC. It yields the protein CSVGGEQFF.

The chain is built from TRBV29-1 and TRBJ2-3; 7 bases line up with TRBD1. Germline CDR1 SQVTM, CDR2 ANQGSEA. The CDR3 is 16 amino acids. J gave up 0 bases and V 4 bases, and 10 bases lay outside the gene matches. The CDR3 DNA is TGCAGCGTTGTAAGGGGGCTGATCGATAGCACAGATACGCAGTATTTT. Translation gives CSVVRGLIDSTDTQYF.

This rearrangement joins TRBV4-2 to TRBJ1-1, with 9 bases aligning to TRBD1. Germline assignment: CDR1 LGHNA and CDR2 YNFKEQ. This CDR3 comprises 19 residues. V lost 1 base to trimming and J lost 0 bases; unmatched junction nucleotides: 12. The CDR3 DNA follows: TGTGCCAGCAGCCAAGGGCCCCGGGGACAGGGAAACATGAACACTGAAGCTTTCTTT. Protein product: CASSQGPRGQGNMNTEAFF.

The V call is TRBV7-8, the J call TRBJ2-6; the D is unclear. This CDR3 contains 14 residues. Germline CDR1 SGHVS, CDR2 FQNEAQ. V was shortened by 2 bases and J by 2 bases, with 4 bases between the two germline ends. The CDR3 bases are TGTGCCAGCAGCTTACTAGCTGGGGCCAACGTCCTGACTTTC. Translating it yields CASSLLAGANVLTF.